This paragraph reports one T cell receptor (beta chain). This specimen belongs to a study of cytomegalovirus exposure and HLA in healthy donors. The CDR3 totals 18 residues. Looked up from germline, CDR1 is MGHDK and CDR2 is SYGVNS. The V end was cut by 3 bases, the J end by 7 bases, with 26 bases between. The PCR had 60 Vbeta and 13 Jbeta primers. Assay: immunoSEQ multiplex PCR; the TCRdb copy retains only in-frame clones and omits some. The data show 200,000 to 250,000 clones, and the top ten clones hold about 1.1%. This TCR was recovered from a girl aged 2-9 years in good health and CMV-seropositive. The sample was PBMCs. This chain links TRBV25-1 with TRBJ2-3; D may be TRBD2 (5 bases). This CDR3 is CASSDVSPGWVVQNTQYF. The DNA of the CDR3 is TGTGCCAGCAGTGATGTGTCGCCGGGGTGGGTCGTGCAAAATACGCAGTATTTT.